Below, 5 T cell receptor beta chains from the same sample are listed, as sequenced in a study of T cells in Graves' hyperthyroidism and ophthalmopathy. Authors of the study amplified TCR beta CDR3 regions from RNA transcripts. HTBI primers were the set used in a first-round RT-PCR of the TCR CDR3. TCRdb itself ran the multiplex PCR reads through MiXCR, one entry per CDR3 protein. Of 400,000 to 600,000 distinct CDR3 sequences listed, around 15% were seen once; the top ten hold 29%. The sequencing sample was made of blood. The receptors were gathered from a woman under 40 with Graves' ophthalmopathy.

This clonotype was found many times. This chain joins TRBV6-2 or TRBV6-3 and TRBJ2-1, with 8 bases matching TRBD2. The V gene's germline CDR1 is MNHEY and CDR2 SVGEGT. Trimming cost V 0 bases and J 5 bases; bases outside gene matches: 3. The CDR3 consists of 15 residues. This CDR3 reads CASSYSSGSHNEQFF. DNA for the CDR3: TGTGCCAGCAGTTACTCGAGCGGGAGCCACAATGAGCAGTTCTTC.

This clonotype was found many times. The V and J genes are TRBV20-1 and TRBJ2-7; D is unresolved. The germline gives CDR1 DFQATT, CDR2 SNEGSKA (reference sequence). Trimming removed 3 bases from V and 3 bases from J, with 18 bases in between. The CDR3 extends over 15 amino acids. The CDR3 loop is CSASRVPSESYEQYF. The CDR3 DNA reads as TGCAGTGCTAGTCGGGTTCCCAGCGAGAGCTACGAGCAGTACTTC.

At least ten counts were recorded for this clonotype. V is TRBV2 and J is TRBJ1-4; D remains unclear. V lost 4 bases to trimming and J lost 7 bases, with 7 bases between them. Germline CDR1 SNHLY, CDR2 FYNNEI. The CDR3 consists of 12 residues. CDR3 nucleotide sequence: TGTGCCAGCAGTGCAAGCGGTGAAAAACTGTTTTTT. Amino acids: CASSASGEKLFF.

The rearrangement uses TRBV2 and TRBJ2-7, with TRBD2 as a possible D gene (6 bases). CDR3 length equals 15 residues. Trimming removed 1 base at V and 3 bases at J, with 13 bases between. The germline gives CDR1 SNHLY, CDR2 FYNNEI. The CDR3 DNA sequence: TGTGCCAGCAGTGAAGGTGGCGGGATTGGCTACGAGCAGTACTTC. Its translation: CASSEGGGIGYEQYF.

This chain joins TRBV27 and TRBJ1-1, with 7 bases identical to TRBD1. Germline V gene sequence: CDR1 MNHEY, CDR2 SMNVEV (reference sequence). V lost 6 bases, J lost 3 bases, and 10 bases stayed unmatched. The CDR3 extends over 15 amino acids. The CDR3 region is CASRDNRGLHTEAFF. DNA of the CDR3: TGTGCCAGCAGGGACAACAGGGGATTGCACACTGAAGCTTTCTTT.